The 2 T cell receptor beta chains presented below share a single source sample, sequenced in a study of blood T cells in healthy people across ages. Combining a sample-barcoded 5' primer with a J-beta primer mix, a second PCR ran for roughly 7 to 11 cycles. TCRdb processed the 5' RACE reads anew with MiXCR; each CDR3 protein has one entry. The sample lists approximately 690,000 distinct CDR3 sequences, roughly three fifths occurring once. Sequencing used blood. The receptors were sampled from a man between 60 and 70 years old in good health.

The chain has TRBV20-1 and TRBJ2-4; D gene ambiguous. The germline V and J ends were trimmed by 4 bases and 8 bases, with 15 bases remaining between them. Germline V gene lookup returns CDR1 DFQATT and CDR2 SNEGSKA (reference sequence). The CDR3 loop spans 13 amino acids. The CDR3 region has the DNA TGCAGTGCTACAGACGGTGGGGAACACATTCAGTACTTC. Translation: CSATDGGEHIQYF.

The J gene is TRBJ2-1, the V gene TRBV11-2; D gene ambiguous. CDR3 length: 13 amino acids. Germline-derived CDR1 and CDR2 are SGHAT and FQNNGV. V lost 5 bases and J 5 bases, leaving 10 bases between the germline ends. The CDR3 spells CASSPGFNNEQFF. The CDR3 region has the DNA TGTGCCAGCAGCCCTGGCTTTAACAATGAGCAGTTCTTC.